This T cell receptor beta chain was recovered during a study of T cells in Graves' hyperthyroidism and ophthalmopathy. For the study at large: Prior to any treatment, at the point of initial diagnosis, peripheral blood was collected. Study results and caveats: A median around 6 months before onset, the model predicted ophthalmopathy.

Diagnoses were established using clinical symptoms, serum thyroxine and TRAb, thyroid ultrasound and orbital computed tomography. Blood was obtained at the first hyperthyroidism diagnosis, which preceded any ophthalmopathy symptoms. To note about this clonotype: Its specificity is unknown. This may be a read error: a much more frequent sequence differs by one nucleotide.

Amplification of TCR beta CDR3 regions was performed using RNA transcripts as template. The HTBI primer set served for first-round RT-PCR of the TCR CDR3. From the multiplex PCR reads, TCRdb called clonotypes with MiXCR, one entry per CDR3 protein. The table records 600,000 to 850,000 distinct CDR3 sequences, around 20% of them present only once. The sequencing input was blood. This sequence originates from a woman between 50 and 59 years old with Graves' hyperthyroidism that later progressed to Graves' ophthalmopathy.

This CDR3 is CASSEPGLAVYNEHFF. DNA for the CDR3: TGTGCCAGCAGTGAACCGGGACTAGCGGTCTACAATGAGCATTTCTTC. This chain uses TRBV6-1 with TRBJ2-1, with 11 bases lining up with TRBD2. CDR1 MNHNS and CDR2 SASEGT come from the germline V gene. The CDR3 loop spans 16 amino acids.